This entry describes one T cell receptor (beta chain). Its antigen is unidentified. These data are taken from a study of PD-1 blockade in classical Hodgkin lymphoma. Study-level background: Administration of nivolumab to patients was at 3 mg/kg intravenously every 2 weeks. Findings of the study overall: Significant TCR diversity gains by C4D1 occurred in CD4+ but not CD8+ cells.

Each patient's relapse followed autologous stem cell transplantation, and brentuximab vedotin exposure varied. Germline V gives CDR1 MDHEN, CDR2 SYDVKM. Trimming removed 9 bases from V and 4 bases from J, with 16 bases in between. The CDR3 covers 14 residues. Method: immunoSEQ multiplex PCR; TCRdb's copy keeps in-frame clones and lacks some. The sample has 95,000 to 100,000 clones, about 89% seen once. This chain connects TRBV28 to TRBJ1-3; D is undetermined. The sequencing here drew on peripheral blood mononuclear cells (PBMCs), taken before the second cycle of nivolumab. The receptor was isolated from a human donor with classical Hodgkin lymphoma. CDR3 bases: TGTGCCAGTTCACAGACCTCAACCGGAAACACCATATATTTT. It yields the protein CASSQTSTGNTIYF.